The 9 T cell receptor beta chains reported below all come from one sample, sequenced in a study of blood T cell repertoires in COVID-19. Profiling relied on immunoSEQ multiplex PCR, and the TCRdb table lists in-frame clones only, not all of them. Of more than 70,000 clones detected, around nine tenths appear once; the ten largest clones hold approximately 4.4%. Sequenced sample: peripheral blood. The source of these receptors is a man aged 45-65 years with active or convalescent COVID-19.

The chain carries TRBV5-6 and TRBJ1-2; TRBD1 is a possible D gene (6 bases). Germline CDR1 and CDR2: SGHDT and YYEEEE. Trimming shortened V by 4 bases and J by 7 bases, and 17 bases separated the two germline ends. CDR3 length equals 14 residues. The CDR3 DNA reads TGTGCCAGCAGCCCAGACAGGTTCACGGCTGGCTACACCTTC. Its protein product is CASSPDRFTAGYTF.

This rearrangement joins TRBV5-7 to TRBJ2-7, with TRBD1 matching over 7 bases. TRBV5-7 is flagged as an ORF with uncertain function. Germline trimming cut 0 bases from V and 5 bases from J; bases unmatched to any gene: 20. The CDR3 runs 19 residues. This chain's CDR3 is CASSLGQREGAAYLNEQYV. The CDR3 bases are TGTGCCAGCAGCTTGGGGCAGCGTGAGGGGGCTGCCTACTTGAACGAGCAGTACGTC.

V usage is TRBV4-3 and J usage is TRBJ2-5; 12 bases are a match to TRBD2. Looked up from germline, CDR1 is LGHNA and CDR2 is YSLEER. V shed 0 bases and J 5 bases; nucleotides not matched to a gene: 13. The CDR3 sequence is 19 residues long. The CDR3 spells CASSQDPGLAGGPGETQYF. DNA of the CDR3: TGCGCCAGCAGCCAAGATCCCGGGCTAGCGGGGGGGCCGGGTGAGACCCAGTACTTC.

This clone was found once. This sequence joins TRBV5-1 and TRBJ1-3, with 8 bases identical to TRBD1. The CDR3 has 14 amino acids. V lost 2 bases and J lost 4; bases outside the gene matches: 2. Germline V gives CDR1 SGHRS, CDR2 YFSETQ. As DNA, the CDR3 is TGCGCCAGCAGCTTAGGGACAGGCGGAAACACCATATATTTT. Its protein is CASSLGTGGNTIYF. The full variable domain, rest sourced from reference TRBV5-1 and TRBJ1-3, is KAGVTQTPRYLIKTRGQQVTLSCSPISGHRSVSWYQQTPGQGLQFLFEYFSETQRNKGNFPGRFSGRQFSNSRSEMNVSTLELGDSALYLCASSLGTGGNTIYFGEGSWLTVV.

This clone was recorded a few times. As DNA, the CDR3 is TGTGCCAGCAGCTCGAATGACAGGCTCGAGCAGTACGTC. Protein sequence: CASSSNDRLEQYV. V and J are TRBV5-4 and TRBJ2-7; weak D call: TRBD1 (6 bases). Trimming removed 3 bases at V and 6 bases at J, with 13 bases between. The germline V gene has CDR1 SGHNT and CDR2 YYREEE (reference sequence). This CDR3 region has 13 residues.

The rearrangement uses TRBV6-5 and TRBJ2-2, with a tentative D call TRBD2 (6 bases). Germline loops: CDR1 MNHEY, CDR2 SVGAGI. The CDR3 length is 15 residues. V was trimmed by 4 bases and J by 1 base, leaving 10 bases between them. CDR3 bases: TGTGCCAGCAGTTTGGGGGGTGGGAACACCGGGGAGCTGTTTTTT. Its translation: CASSLGGGNTGELFF.

The chain couples TRBV2 to TRBJ2-2, with 8 bases matching TRBD1. Germline values: CDR1 SNHLY, CDR2 FYNNEI. This CDR3 has 15 residues. V lost 6 bases, J lost 4 bases, and 7 bases stayed unmatched. CDR3 sequence: CASSVQGAGTGELFF. For the CDR3, the DNA is TGTGCCAGCAGCGTCCAGGGGGCTGGCACCGGGGAGCTGTTTTTT.

The chain has TRBV11-2 and TRBJ2-5; D possibly corresponds to TRBD2 (5 bases). V dropped 1 base and J dropped 1 base, with 7 bases sitting between them. This CDR3 spans 14 amino acids. Germline CDR1 and CDR2: SGHAT and FQNNGV. The CDR3 reads CASSLGLAQETQYF. CDR3 DNA sequence: TGTGCCAGCAGCTTAGGTCTAGCCCAAGAGACCCAGTACTTC.

The chain joins TRBV6-2 or TRBV6-3 to TRBJ1-2, with no clear D. V was trimmed by 5 bases and J by 7 bases, leaving 8 bases between them. The CDR3 contains 11 residues. CDR1 and CDR2 (germline): MNHEY, SVGEGT. The CDR3 sequence is CASSASLGYTF. CDR3 bases: TGTGCCAGCAGTGCGAGCCTTGGCTACACCTTC.